The TCR beta chain described here comes from a study of shared clonotypes between healthy human individuals. Study-level findings and limits: Naive CD4 clonotypes overlapped across a handful of donors at around 5%.

Genomic DNA of every subset was divided equally among multiple immunoSEQ plates. Each sorted subset replicate got 200 ng genomic DNA, roughly 33,000 genomes. Here immunoSEQ multiplex PCR was the method, and the copy in TCRdb shows in-frame clones only, minus some. The repertoire holds 2 million to 2.5 million clones, with over 90% as singletons. Notes on this clone: Its antigen remains unidentified.

The CDR3 is 19 amino acids. V lost 6 bases and J 0 bases, leaving 25 bases between the germline ends. The germline gives CDR1 SGHNT, CDR2 YYREEE (reference sequence). The sample consisted of naive CD4+ T cells from PBMCs. The subset: CD45RA+ positively selected. This TCR derives from a man between 18 and 29 years old in good health. Some clones in this sample may be carry-over from other donors' samples. This chain links TRBV5-4 with TRBJ1-5; the D is unclear. The CDR3 loop reads CASNRAKEGLPNSNQPQHF. The CDR3 nucleotides read TGTGCCAGCAACCGGGCCAAGGAGGGTCTACCTAATAGCAATCAGCCCCAGCATTTT.